This T cell receptor beta chain appears in the sequencing data of a study of blood T cell repertoires in COVID-19. Overall study: The samples span acute and convalescent COVID-19 from the United States, Italy and Spain. PBMCs, B-cell-depleted T cells, or T cells were the source of the cDNA or gDNA that made up the material.

The V gene's germline CDR1 is SGHTS and CDR2 YDEGEE. The CDR3 is 15 amino acids. V lost 4 bases to trimming and J lost 7 bases; unmatched junction nucleotides: 7. The protocol was immunoSEQ multiplex PCR, while the TCRdb copy is restricted to in-frame clones and leaves out a portion. The profile shows 190,000 or so clones, around 79% of them singletons. The sequencing input was peripheral blood. The clonotype comes from a man between 45 and 60 years old who had recovered from COVID-19. V is TRBV5-8 and J is TRBJ1-5, with 11 bases aligning to TRBD1. CDR3 DNA sequence: TGTGCCAGCAGCCCCGGGACAGGGGGGGGACAGCCCCAGCATTTT. This codes for CASSPGTGGGQPQHF.